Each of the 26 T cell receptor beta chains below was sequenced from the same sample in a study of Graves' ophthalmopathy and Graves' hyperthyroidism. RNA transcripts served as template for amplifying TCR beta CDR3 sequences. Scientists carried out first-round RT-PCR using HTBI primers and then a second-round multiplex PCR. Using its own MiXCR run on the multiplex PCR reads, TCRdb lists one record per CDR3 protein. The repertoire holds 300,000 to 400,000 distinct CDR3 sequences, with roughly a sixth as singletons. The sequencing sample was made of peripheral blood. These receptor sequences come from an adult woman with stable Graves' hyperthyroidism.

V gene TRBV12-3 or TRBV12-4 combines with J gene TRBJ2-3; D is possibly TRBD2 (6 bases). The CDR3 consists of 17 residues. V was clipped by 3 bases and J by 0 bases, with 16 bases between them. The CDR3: CASSFSPGRGSTDTQYF. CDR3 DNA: TGTGCCAGCAGTTTTTCCCCCGGGCGGGGTAGCACAGATACGCAGTATTTT.

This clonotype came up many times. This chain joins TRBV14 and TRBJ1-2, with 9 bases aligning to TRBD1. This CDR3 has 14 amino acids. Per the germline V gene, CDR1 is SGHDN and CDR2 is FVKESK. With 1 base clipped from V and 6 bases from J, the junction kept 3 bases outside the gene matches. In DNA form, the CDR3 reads TGTGCCAGCAGCCAAGTAACAGGGGGCGATGGCTACACCTTC. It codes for CASSQVTGGDGYTF.

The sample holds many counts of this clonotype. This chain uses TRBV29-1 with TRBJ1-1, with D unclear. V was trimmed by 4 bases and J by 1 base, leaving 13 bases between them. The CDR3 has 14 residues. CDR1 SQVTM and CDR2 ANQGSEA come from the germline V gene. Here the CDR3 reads CSVVGRHQNTEAFF. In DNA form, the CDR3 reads TGCAGCGTTGTGGGGAGGCACCAGAACACTGAAGCTTTCTTT.

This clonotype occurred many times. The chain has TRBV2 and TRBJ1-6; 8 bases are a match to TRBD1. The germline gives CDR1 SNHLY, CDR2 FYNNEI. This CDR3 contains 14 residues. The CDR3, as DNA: TGTACCTCCCGAAGGGCAGGGGGCAATTCACCCCTCCACTTT. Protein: CTSRRAGGNSPLHF.

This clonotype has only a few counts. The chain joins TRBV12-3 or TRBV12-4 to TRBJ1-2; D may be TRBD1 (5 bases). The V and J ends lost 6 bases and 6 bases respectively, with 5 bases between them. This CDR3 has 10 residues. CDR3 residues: CASRTDGYTF. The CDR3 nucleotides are TGTGCCAGCAGGACAGATGGCTACACCTTC.

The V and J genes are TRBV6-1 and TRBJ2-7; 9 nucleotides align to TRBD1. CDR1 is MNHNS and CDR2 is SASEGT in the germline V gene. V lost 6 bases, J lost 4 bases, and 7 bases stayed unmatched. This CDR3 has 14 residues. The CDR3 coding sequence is TGTGCCAGCAGCGACCCCGGGACAGGGTACGAGCAGTACTTC. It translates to CASSDPGTGYEQYF.

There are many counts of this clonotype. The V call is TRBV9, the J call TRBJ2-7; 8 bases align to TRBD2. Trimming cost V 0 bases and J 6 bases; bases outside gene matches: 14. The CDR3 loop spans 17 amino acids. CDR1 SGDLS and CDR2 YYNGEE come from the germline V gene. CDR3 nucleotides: TGTGCCAGCAGCGTAGGACCCGTAGATCGGGAGGGCGGCGAGCAGTACTTC. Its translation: CASSVGPVDREGGEQYF.

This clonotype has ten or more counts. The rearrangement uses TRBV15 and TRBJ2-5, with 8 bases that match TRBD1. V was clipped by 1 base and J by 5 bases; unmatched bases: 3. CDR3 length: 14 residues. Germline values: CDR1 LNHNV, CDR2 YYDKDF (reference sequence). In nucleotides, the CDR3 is TGTGCCACCAGCAGAGGGCAGGGGGCGGAGACCCAGTACTTC. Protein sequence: CATSRGQGAETQYF.

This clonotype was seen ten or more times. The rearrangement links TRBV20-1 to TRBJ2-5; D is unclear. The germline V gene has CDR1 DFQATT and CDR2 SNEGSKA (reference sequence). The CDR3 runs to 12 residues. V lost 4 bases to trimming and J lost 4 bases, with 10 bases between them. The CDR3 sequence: CSATVLLETQYF. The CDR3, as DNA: TGCAGTGCTACCGTGCTCTTAGAGACCCAGTACTTC.

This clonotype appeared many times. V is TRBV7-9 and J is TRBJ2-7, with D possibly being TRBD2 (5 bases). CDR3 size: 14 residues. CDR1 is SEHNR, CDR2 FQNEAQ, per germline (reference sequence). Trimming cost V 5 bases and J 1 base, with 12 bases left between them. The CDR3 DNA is TGTGCCAGCAGCCCCCCGAGGGATTCCTACGAGCAGTACTTC. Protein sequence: CASSPPRDSYEQYF.

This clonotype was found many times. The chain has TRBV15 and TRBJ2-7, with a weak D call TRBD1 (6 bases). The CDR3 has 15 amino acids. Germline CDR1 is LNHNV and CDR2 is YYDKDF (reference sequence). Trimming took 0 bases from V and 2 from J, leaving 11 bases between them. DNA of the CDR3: TGTGCCACCAGCAGAGAGGACAGCTCAACCTACGAGCAGTACTTC. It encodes CATSREDSSTYEQYF.

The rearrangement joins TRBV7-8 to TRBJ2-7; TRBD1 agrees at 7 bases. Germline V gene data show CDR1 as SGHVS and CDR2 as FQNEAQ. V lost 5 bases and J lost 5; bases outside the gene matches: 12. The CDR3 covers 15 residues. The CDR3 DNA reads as TGTGCCAGCAGCCAAGGACAGGCCCCTTCCCACGAGCAGTACTTC. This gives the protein CASSQGQAPSHEQYF.

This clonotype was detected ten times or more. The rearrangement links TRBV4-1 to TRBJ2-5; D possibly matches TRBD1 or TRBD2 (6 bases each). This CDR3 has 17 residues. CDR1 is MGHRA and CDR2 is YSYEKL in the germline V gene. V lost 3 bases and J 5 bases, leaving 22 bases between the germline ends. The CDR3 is CASSHLTGTWRGETQYF. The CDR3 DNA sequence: TGCGCCAGCAGCCACCTAACCGGGACTTGGAGGGGGGAGACCCAGTACTTC.

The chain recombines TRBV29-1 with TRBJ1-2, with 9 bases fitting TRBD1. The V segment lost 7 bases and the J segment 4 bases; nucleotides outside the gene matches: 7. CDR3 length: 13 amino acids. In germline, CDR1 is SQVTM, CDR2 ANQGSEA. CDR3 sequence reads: CSAMDRGSYGYTF. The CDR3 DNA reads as TGCAGCGCTATGGACAGGGGATCCTATGGCTACACCTTC.

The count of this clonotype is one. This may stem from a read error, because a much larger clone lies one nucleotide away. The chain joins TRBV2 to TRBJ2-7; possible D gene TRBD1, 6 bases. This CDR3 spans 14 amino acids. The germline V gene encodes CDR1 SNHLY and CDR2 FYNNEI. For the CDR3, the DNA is TGTGCCAGCAGTGAGGGGGCGCCCTCCTACGAGCAGTGCTTC. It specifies CASSEGAPSYEQCF.

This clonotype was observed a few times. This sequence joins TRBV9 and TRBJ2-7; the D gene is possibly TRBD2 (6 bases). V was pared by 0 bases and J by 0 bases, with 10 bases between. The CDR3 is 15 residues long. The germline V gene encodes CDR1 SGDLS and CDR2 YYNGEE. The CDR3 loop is CASSVGGEASYEQYF. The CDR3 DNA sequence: TGTGCCAGCAGCGTAGGGGGGGAGGCCTCCTACGAGCAGTACTTC. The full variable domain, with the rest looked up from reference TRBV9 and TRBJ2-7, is DSGVTQTPKHLITATGQRVTLRCSPRSGDLSVYWYQQSLDQGLQFLIQYYNGEERAKGNILERFSAQQFPDLHSELNLSSLELGDSALYFCASSVGGEASYEQYFGPGTRLTVT.

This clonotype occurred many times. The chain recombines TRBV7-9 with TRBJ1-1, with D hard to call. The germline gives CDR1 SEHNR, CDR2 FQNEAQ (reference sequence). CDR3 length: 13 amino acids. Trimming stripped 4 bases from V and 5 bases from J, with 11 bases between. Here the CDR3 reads CASSWHGQTEAFF. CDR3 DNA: TGTGCCAGCAGCTGGCATGGGCAGACTGAAGCTTTCTTT. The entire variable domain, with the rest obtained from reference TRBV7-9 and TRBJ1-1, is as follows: DTGVSQNPRHKITKRGQNVTFRCDPISEHNRLYWYRQTLGQGPEFLTYFQNEAQLEKSRLLSDRFSAERPKGSFSTLEIQRTEQGDSAMYLCASSWHGQTEAFFGQGTRLTVV.

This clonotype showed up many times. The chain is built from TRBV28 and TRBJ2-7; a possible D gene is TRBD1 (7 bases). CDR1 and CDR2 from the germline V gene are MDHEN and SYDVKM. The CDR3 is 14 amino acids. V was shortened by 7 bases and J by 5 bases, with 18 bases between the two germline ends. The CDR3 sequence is CASTLWAGGNEQYF. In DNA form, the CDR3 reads TGTGCCAGCACCCTCTGGGCAGGGGGGAACGAGCAGTACTTC.

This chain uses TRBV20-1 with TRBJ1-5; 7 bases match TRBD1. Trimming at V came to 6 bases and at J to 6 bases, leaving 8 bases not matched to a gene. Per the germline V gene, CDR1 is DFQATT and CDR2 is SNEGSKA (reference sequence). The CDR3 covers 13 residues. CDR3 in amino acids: CSAIDRAAQPQHF. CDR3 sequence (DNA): TGCAGTGCAATAGACAGGGCGGCTCAGCCCCAGCATTTT.

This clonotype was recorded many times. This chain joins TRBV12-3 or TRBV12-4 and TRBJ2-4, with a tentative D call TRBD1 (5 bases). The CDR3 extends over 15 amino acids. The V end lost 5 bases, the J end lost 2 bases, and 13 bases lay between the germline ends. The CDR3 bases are TGTGCCAGCAGTCCCCAGTCAGGGTCCAAAAACATTCAGTACTTC. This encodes CASSPQSGSKNIQYF.

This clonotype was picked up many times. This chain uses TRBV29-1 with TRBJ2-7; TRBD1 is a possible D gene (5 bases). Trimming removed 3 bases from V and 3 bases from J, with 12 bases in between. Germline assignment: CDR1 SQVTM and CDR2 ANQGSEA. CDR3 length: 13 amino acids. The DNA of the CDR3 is TGCAGCGTTGAGGGGCAGGGTTTCTACGAGCAGTACTTC. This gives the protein CSVEGQGFYEQYF.

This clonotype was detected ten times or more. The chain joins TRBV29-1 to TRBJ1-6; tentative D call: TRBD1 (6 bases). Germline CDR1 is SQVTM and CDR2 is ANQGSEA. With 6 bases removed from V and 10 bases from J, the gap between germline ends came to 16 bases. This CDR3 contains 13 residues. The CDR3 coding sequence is TGCAGCGTCTCGACAGGCTTTACATCACCCCTCCACTTT. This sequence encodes CSVSTGFTSPLHF. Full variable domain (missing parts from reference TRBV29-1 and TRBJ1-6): SAVISQKPSRDICQRGTSLTIQCQVDSQVTMMFWYRQQPGQSLTLIATANQGSEATYESGFVIDKFPISRPNLTFSTLTVSNMSPEDSSIYLCSVSTGFTSPLHFGNGTRLTVT.

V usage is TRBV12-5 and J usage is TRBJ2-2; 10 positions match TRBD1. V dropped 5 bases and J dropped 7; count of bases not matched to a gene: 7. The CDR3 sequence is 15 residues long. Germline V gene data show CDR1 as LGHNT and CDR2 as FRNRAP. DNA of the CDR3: TGTGCTAGTGGTATTCGGACAGGGGGGGACGGGGAGCTGTTTTTT. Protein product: CASGIRTGGDGELFF.

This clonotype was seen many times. The CDR3 DNA reads TGTGCCAGCAGCCAGTCCCGGGACAGGCGTGAAGCTTTCTTT. Translating it yields CASSQSRDRREAFF. J is TRBJ1-1 and V is TRBV12-3 or TRBV12-4, with 8 bases that match TRBD1. This CDR3 comprises 14 residues. The V segment lost 6 bases and the J segment 7 bases; nucleotides outside the gene matches: 10.

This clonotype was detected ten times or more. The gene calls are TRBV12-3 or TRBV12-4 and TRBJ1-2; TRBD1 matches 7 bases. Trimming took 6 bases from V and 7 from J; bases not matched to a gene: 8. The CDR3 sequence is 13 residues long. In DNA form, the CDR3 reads TGTGCCAGCAGCGGACCGGGACAGTCTGGCTACACCTTC. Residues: CASSGPGQSGYTF.

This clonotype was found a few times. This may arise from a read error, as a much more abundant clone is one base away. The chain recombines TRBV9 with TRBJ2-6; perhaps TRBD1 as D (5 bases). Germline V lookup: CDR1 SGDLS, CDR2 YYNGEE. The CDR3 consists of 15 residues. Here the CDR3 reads CASSRTGSGAYVLTF. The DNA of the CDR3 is TGTGCCAGCAGTCGAACCGGGTCTGGGGCCTACGTCCTGACTTTC. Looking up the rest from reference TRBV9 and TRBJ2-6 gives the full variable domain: DSGVTQTPKHLITATGQRVTLRCSPRSGDLSVYWYQQSLDQGLQFLIQYYNGEERAKGNILERFSAQQFPDLHSELNLSSLELGDSALYFCASSRTGSGAYVLTFGAGSRLTVL.